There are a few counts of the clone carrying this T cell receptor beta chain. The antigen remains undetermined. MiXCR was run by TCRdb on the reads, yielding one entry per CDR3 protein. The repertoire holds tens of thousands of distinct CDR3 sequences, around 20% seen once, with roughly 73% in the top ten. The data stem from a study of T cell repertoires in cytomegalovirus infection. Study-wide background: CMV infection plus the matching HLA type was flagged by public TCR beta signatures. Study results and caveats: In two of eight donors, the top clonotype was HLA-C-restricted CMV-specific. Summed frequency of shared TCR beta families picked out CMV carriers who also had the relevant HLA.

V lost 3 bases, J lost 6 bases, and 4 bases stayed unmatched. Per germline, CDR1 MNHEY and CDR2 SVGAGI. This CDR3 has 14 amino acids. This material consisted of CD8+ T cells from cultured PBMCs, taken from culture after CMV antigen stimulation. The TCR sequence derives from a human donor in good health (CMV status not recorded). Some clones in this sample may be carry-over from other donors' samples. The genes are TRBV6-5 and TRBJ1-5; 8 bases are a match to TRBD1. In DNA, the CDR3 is TGTGCCAGCAGTTATGGACAGGGAGGTCAGCCCCAGCATTTT. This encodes CASSYGQGGQPQHF.